This T cell receptor beta chain was captured in a study of T-cell memory formation after mild COVID-19. Study-wide points: A second wave of clones peaked on day 37, and their SARS-CoV-2 specificity went unconfirmed. Pre-infection memory harbored some responding clones, suggesting cross-reactive memory joined. Clones that contracted from day 15 to 85 were balanced CD4/CD8, while later expanders leaned CD4+. Clones that contracted clustered mainly in CM and EM if CD4+ and in EMRA if CD8+.

V lost 0 bases, J lost 2 bases, and 14 bases lay in between. Germline V CDR1 and CDR2: MNHEY, SVGAGI. The CDR3 consists of 16 residues. On this clonotype: The target antigen is unknown.

One entry per CDR3 protein results from TCRdb running MiXCR on the 5' RACE reads. In the table there are approximately 190,000 distinct CDR3 sequences, around 18% of which are singletons. This TCR was recovered from an adult woman who had mild COVID-19 (a few samples of this study predate the infection). Cell type and time point are not known. The chain carries TRBV6-5 and TRBJ2-7; D gene unclear. Sequencing input: PBMCs or a T cell subset sorted from them (not recorded which). The CDR3 DNA is TGTGCCAGCAGTTACTCGTCGTCTACGCAACCCTACGAGCAGTACTTC. This encodes CASSYSSSTQPYEQYF.